The clone carrying this T cell receptor beta chain appeared a few times. The antigen remains unidentified. This sample is drawn from a study of T cells after yellow fever vaccination. Study outcomes and limitations: Reappearance after the booster was observed for most primary-vaccination clones (roughly 97% CD4, roughly 90% CD8).

Via MiXCR, TCRdb re-called the 5' RACE reads, giving one row per CDR3 protein. The table includes about 320,000 distinct CDR3 sequences, 3.5% to 5% detected once. CDR3 length equals 15 residues. V lost 6 bases, J lost 4 bases, and 7 bases stayed unmatched. This receptor was identified in a man younger than 35 who received the YFV17D yellow fever vaccine. V gene TRBV12-3 or TRBV12-4 combines with J gene TRBJ1-1; 11 bases match TRBD1. This material consisted of PBMCs, taken 15 days after the yellow fever booster vaccination. The CDR3 spells CASSRTGGSSTEAFF. CDR3 bases: TGTGCCAGCAGCAGGACAGGGGGCAGTTCCACTGAAGCTTTCTTT.